Given below is one T cell receptor (beta chain) in context. The germline V gene has CDR1 SGHNT and CDR2 YYREEE (reference sequence). The CDR3 extends over 13 amino acids. Trimming stripped 3 bases from V and 0 bases from J, with 5 bases between. The record originates from a study of control samples from healthy donors and cancer patients. Measured with immunoSEQ multiplex PCR; TCRdb has only the in-frame clones, and not every one. The sample has 100,000 to 150,000 clones; roughly 91% are singletons. The material sequenced was PBMCs. V gene TRBV5-4 combines with J gene TRBJ2-3; the D is unclear. The TCR comes from a man aged 50 to 60 with head and neck cancer. DNA for the CDR3: TGTGCCAGCAGCTCGGACAGCACAGATACGCAGTATTTT. Its translation is CASSSDSTDTQYF. The full variable domain, in which reference TRBV5-4 and TRBJ2-3 provide the parts outside the CDR3, is ETGVTQSPTHLIKTRGQQVTLRCSSQSGHNTVSWYQQALGQGPQFIFQYYREEENGRGNFPPRFSGLQFPNYSSELNVNALELDDSALYLCASSSDSTDTQYFGPGTRLTVL.